This TCR beta chain was recorded in a study of T cell responses to AZD1222 COVID-19 vaccine. Overall study results and limits: There were vaccine-associated CD4 TCRs across spike, dominant at 160-218 and 743-854.

Trimming shortened V by 6 bases and J by 1 base, and 17 bases separated the two germline ends. CDR3 size: 16 residues. Germline V CDR1 and CDR2: MNHEY, SMNVEV (reference sequence). A remark on this clone: The antigen remains undetermined.

The table came from immunoSEQ multiplex PCR; TCRdb's copy has only in-frame clones and leaves some out. Among about 140,000 clones listed, over 90% were seen once. This sequence was found in an adult in good health. The rearrangement joins TRBV27 to TRBJ2-3; a possible D gene is TRBD1 (6 bases). This material consisted of peripheral blood, taken on day 0 of MenACWY control vaccination. Here the CDR3 DNA reads TGTGCCAGCAGATCATTGGGGGCCGGGGGCACAGATACGCAGTATTTT. This gives the protein CASRSLGAGGTDTQYF.